This T cell receptor (beta chain) came from a study of T cells expressing NK-cell markers. Study-level information: The TCR beta repertoires were obtained from sorted CD3+CD56+NKG2C+, CD3+CD56+NKG2C- and CD3+CD56-NKG2C+ T cells. With respect to HCMV, seven of the eight sequenced donors were seropositive, and one was seronegative. Findings of the study overall: Each of over 5 donors carried dominant NKG2C+ clonotypes accounting for roughly 1.0-7.5% of CD8+ T cells.

About this clonotype itself: Antigen: not known.

TCRdb reprocessed the 5' RACE reads and stores each CDR3 protein as one record, lacking DNA. The specimen's table records about half a million distinct CDR3 sequences. The CDR3 length is 14 residues. CDR1 SQVTM and CDR2 ANQGSEA come from the germline V gene. This receptor was identified in a woman between 45 and 60 years old in good health. What was sequenced was blood T cells: a sorted CD56 or NKG2C T cell subset, CD4+ or CD8+ T cells, or bulk PBMC T cells (not recorded which). The genes are TRBV29-1 and TRBJ2-3. CDR3 in amino acids: CSVGALGRSDTQYF.